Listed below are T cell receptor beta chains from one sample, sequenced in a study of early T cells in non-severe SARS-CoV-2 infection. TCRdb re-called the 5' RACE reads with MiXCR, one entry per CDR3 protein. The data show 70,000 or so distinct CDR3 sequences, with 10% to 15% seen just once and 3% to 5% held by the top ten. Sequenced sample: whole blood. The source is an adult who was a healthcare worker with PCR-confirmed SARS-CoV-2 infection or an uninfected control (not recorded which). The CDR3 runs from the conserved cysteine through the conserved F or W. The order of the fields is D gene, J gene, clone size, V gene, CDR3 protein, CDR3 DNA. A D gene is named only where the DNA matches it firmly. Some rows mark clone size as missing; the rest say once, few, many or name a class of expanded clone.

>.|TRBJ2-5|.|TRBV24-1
CATSDSGGANQYF
TGTGCCACCAGTGATTCTGGTGGCGCGAACCAGTACTTC
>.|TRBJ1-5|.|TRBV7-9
CASSSRGESQHF
TGTGCCAGCAGCTCCCGGGGAGAATCACAGCATTTT
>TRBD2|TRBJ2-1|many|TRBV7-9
CASSLGLSGRSEQFF
TGTGCCAGCAGCTTAGGTCTTAGCGGGAGAAGTGAGCAGTTCTTC
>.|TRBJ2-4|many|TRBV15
CATSREHLDKNIQYF
TGTGCCACCAGCAGAGAACACCTAGACAAAAACATTCAGTACTTC
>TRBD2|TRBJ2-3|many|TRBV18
CASSPTTSGGTDTQYF
TGTGCCAGCTCACCAACTACTAGCGGGGGCACAGATACGCAGTATTTT
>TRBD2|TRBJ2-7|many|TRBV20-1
CSASEILAGGPYEQYF
TGCAGTGCTAGTGAAATTTTAGCGGGAGGGCCCTACGAGCAGTACTTC
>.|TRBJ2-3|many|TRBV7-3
CASSSTTSTDTQYF
TGTGCCAGCAGCTCGACGACTAGCACAGATACGCAGTATTTT
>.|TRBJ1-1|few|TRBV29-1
CSGTGGRNTEAFF
TGCAGCGGGACGGGGGGTAGGAACACTGAAGCTTTCTTT
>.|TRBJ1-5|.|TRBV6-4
CASSQDTDNQPQHF
TGTGCCAGCAGCCAAGACACCGACAATCAGCCCCAGCATTTT
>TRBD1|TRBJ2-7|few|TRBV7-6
CASSLAGQDTEQYF
TGTGCCAGCAGCTTAGCGGGACAGGACACCGAGCAGTACTTC
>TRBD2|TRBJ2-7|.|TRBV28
CASSFERDVPWEQYF
TGTGCCAGCAGTTTCGAGCGGGACGTGCCCTGGGAGCAGTACTTC
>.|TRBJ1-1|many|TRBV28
CASRIQGSGTEAFF
TGTGCCAGCAGGATCCAGGGGTCAGGCACTGAAGCTTTCTTT
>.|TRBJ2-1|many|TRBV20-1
CSAPGPGDLKQFF
TGCAGTGCCCCAGGTCCGGGAGACTTAAAGCAGTTCTTC
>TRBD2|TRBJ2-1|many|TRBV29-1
CSVRLAGGRNEQFF
TGCAGCGTTAGACTAGCGGGAGGGCGGAATGAGCAGTTCTTC
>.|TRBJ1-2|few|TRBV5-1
CASSLEADNYGYTF
TGCGCCAGCAGCTTGGAGGCGGATAACTATGGCTACACCTTC
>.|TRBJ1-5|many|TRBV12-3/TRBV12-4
CASSSSVGSPQHF
TGTGCCAGCAGTTCGTCCGTCGGAAGCCCCCAGCATTTT
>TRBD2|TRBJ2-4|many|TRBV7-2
CASSPSGRLDIQYF
TGTGCCAGCAGCCCGAGCGGGAGGCTTGACATTCAGTACTTC
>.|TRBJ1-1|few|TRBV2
CASGGFATEAFF
TGTGCCAGCGGGGGCTTTGCCACTGAAGCTTTCTTT
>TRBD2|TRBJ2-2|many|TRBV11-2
CASSTDGGRAAELFF
TGTGCCAGCAGCACTGATGGCGGGAGGGCCGCGGAGCTGTTTTTT
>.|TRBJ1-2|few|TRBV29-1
CSATGGAEDYGYTF
TGCAGCGCCACGGGCGGCGCGGAGGACTATGGCTACACCTTC
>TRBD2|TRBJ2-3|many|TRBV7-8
CASSPEIAGGPNTQFF
TGTGCCAGCAGCCCGGAAATAGCGGGAGGGCCGAATACGCAGTTTTTT
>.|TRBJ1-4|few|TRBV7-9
CASSLSGTNEKLFF
TGTGCCAGCAGCTTAAGCGGAACTAATGAAAAACTGTTTTTT
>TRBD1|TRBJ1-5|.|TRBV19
CASSIGRDRDQPQHF
TGTGCCAGTAGTATTGGGCGGGACAGGGATCAGCCCCAGCATTTT
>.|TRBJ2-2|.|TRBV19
CASSRAMGTTGELFF
TGTGCCAGTAGTCGCGCGATGGGGACCACCGGGGAGCTGTTTTTT
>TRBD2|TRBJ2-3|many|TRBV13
CASSPGLASSTDTQYF
TGTGCCAGCAGCCCGGGACTAGCGTCTAGCACAGATACGCAGTATTTT